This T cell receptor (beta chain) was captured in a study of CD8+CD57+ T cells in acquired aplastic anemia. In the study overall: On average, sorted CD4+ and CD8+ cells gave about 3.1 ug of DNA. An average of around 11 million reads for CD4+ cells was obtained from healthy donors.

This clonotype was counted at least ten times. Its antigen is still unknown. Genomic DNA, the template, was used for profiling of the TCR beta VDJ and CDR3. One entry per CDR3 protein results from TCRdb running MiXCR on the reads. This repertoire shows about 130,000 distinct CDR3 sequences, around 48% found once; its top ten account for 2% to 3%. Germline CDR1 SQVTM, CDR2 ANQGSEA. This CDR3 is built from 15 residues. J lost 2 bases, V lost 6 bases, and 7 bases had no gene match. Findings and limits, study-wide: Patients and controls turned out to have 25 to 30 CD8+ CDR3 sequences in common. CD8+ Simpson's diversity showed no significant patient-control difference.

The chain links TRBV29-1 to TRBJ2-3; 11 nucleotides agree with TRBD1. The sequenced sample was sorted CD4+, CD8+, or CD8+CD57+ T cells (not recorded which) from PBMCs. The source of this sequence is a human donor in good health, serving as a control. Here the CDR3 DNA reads TGCAGCGTGGAGGGGACAGGGGGGAACACAGATACGCAGTATTTT. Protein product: CSVEGTGGNTDTQYF.